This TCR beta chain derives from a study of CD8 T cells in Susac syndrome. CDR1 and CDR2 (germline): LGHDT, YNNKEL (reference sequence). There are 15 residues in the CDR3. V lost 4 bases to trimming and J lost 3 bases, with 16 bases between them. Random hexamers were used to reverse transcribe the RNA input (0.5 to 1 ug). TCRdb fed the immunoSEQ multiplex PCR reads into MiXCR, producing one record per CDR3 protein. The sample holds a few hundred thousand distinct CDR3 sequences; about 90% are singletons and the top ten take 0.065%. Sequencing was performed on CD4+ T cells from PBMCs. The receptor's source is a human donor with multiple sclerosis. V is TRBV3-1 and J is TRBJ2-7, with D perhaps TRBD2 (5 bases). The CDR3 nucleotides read TGTGCCAGCAGCCCCCGGACCGGACTTCACTACGAGCAGTACTTC. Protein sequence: CASSPRTGLHYEQYF.